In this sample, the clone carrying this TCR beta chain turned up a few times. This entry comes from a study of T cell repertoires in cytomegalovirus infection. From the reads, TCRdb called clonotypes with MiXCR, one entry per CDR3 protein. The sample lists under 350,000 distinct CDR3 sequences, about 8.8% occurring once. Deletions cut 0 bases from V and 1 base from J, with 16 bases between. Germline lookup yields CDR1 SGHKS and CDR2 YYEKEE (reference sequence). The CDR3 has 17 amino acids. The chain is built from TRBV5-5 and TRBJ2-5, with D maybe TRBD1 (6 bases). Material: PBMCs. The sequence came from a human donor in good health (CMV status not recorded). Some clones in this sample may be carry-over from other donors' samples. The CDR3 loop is CASSLVQGRGPQETQYF. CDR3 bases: TGTGCCAGCAGCTTGGTACAAGGCAGGGGCCCCCAAGAGACCCAGTACTTC.